One sample yielded the 23 T cell receptor beta chains listed below, sequenced in a study of T cell responses to AZD1222 COVID-19 vaccine. Generated by immunoSEQ multiplex PCR, the TCRdb table keeps only in-frame clones and is missing some. The sample lists 150,000 or so clones, about 87% occurring once. Sequencing used peripheral blood, obtained on day 0 of AZD1222 vaccination. The receptors were gathered from an adult in good health.

The sample holds a few counts of this clone. V usage is TRBV4-1 and J usage is TRBJ2-5; 7 positions agree with TRBD1. J gave up 4 bases and V 3 bases, and 8 bases lay outside the gene matches. The CDR3 extends over 15 amino acids. The germline V gene encodes CDR1 MGHRA and CDR2 YSYEKL. The CDR3 loop reads CASSQRTGIGETQYF. CDR3 DNA: TGCGCCAGCAGCCAGAGGACAGGAATAGGAGAGACCCAGTACTTC.

The chain couples TRBV7-3 to TRBJ2-2, with a tentative D call TRBD1 (6 bases). This CDR3 spans 15 amino acids. Per germline, CDR1 SGHTA and CDR2 FQGTGA. Trimming stripped 2 bases from V and 5 bases from J, with 12 bases between. The CDR3 DNA reads TGTGCCAGCAGCTTACTGGCAGGGGATACCGGGGAGCTGTTTTTT. Protein sequence: CASSLLAGDTGELFF.

This rearrangement joins TRBV29-1 to TRBJ2-1; D is unclear. V was clipped by 3 bases and J by 2 bases, with 8 bases between them. CDR1 SQVTM and CDR2 ANQGSEA come from the germline V gene. The CDR3 runs 13 residues. This chain's CDR3 is CSVDKQAYNEQFF. The DNA for the CDR3 is TGCAGCGTTGATAAACAAGCCTACAATGAGCAGTTCTTC.

The CDR3 loop is CASSLISYEQYF. Written as DNA, the CDR3 is TGTGCCAGCAGCTTAATAAGCTACGAGCAGTACTTC. The chain uses TRBV11-2 and TRBJ2-7; D uncertain. CDR1 is SGHAT and CDR2 is FQNNGV in the germline V gene. This CDR3 spans 12 amino acids. V shed 2 bases and J shed 3 bases, with 5 bases lying between them.

The V call is TRBV6-5, the J call TRBJ2-7; 11 positions match TRBD1. The length of the CDR3 is 15 residues. Germline values: CDR1 MNHEY, CDR2 SVGAGI. Trimming removed 5 bases from V and 3 bases from J; junction bases left unmatched: 6. For the CDR3, the DNA is TGTGCCAGCAGTACCAGGACAGGGGGCCACTACGAGCAGTACTTC. Translated, it gives CASSTRTGGHYEQYF.

V gene TRBV6-2 or TRBV6-3 combines with J gene TRBJ2-7; D may be TRBD2 (7 bases). CDR3 length: 16 residues. V dropped 4 bases and J dropped 1 base, with 17 bases sitting between them. Germline assignment: CDR1 MNHEY and CDR2 SVGEGT. CDR3: CASSSRWGGQSYEQYF. The CDR3, as DNA: TGTGCCAGCAGTTCCCGTTGGGGGGGGCAATCCTACGAGCAGTACTTC.

The chain is built from TRBV5-6 and TRBJ1-6, with a tentative D call TRBD1 (5 bases). CDR1 SGHDT and CDR2 YYEEEE come from the germline V gene. The V gene lost 2 bases and the J gene lost 6 bases, with 12 bases spanning the gap. The CDR3 spans 15 residues. CDR3 loop: CASSFQGMGNSPLHF. The CDR3 DNA sequence: TGTGCCAGCAGCTTTCAGGGCATGGGTAATTCACCCCTCCACTTT.

The V gene is TRBV28, the J gene TRBJ1-1; D is undetermined. Germline loops: CDR1 MDHEN, CDR2 SYDVKM. V gave up 6 bases and J gave up 11 bases, with 10 bases separating them. The CDR3 runs 10 residues. The CDR3 DNA is TGTGCCAGCAGAGGAGAGCTGGCTTTCTTT. Translated, it gives CASRGELAFF.

The CDR3, as DNA: TGTGCCAGCTCACCACAGGGGGACCCTGGAAACACCATATATTTT. Its protein is CASSPQGDPGNTIYF. The chain carries TRBV18 and TRBJ1-3; possible D gene TRBD1, 6 bases. The CDR3 is made up of 15 amino acids. The V end was cut by 1 base, the J end by 2 bases, with 9 bases between. Germline assignment: CDR1 KGHSH and CDR2 LQKENI.

The chain couples TRBV27 to TRBJ2-2; D not resolved. With 5 bases removed from V and 6 bases from J, the gap between germline ends came to 4 bases. From germline, CDR1 is MNHEY and CDR2 SMNVEV (reference sequence). The CDR3 is 11 amino acids. The CDR3 DNA reads as TGTGCCAGCAGTCGGGCCGGGGAGCTGTTTTTT. It codes for CASSRAGELFF.

This clone was seen a few times. V and J are TRBV6-5 and TRBJ2-3; 8 bases match TRBD2. Germline V gene data show CDR1 as MNHEY and CDR2 as SVGAGI. The CDR3 runs 15 residues. Germline trimming cut 6 bases from V and 7 bases from J; bases unmatched to any gene: 12. CDR3 sequence: CASSLVAGGSNTQYF. CDR3 nucleotide sequence: TGTGCCAGCAGCCTCGTGGCGGGGGGTTCAAATACGCAGTATTTT.

The chain uses TRBV4-1 and TRBJ1-4; TRBD1 aligns across 11 bases. Trimming took 4 bases from V and 7 from J; bases not matched to a gene: 5. Per germline, CDR1 MGHRA and CDR2 YSYEKL. This CDR3 spans 15 amino acids. CDR3 nucleotide sequence: TGCGCCAGCAGCCCCGGACAGGGGGCGCGTGAAAAACTGTTTTTT. This sequence encodes CASSPGQGAREKLFF.

The chain links TRBV7-2 to TRBJ1-4, with 8 bases fitting TRBD1. Trimming at V came to 4 bases and at J to 14 bases, leaving 15 bases not matched to a gene. The germline gives CDR1 SGHTA, CDR2 FQGNSA. The CDR3 is 15 residues long. The CDR3 loop is CASSSDSPGGSTLFF. CDR3 nucleotides: TGTGCCAGCAGCTCCGACAGCCCAGGGGGCTCTACCCTGTTTTTT. The variable domain in full, with the rest retrieved from reference TRBV7-2 and TRBJ1-4, is GAGVSQSPSNKVTEKGKDVELRCDPISGHTALYWYRQSLGQGLEFLIYFQGNSAPDKSGLPSDRFSAERTGGSVSTLTIQRTQQEDSAVYLCASSSDSPGGSTLFFGSGTQLSVL.

This clone showed up just a few times. The chain uses TRBV5-6 and TRBJ1-5, with 7 bases lining up with TRBD1. The ends lost 4 bases at V and 6 bases at J; junction bases unmatched: 16. Germline V gene lookup returns CDR1 SGHDT and CDR2 YYEEEE. This CDR3 is 17 amino acids long. The CDR3 is CASSNRRGGRGVQPQHF. CDR3 DNA sequence: TGTGCCAGCAGCAACCGTCGCGGAGGCAGGGGGGTTCAGCCCCAGCATTTT.

This chain links TRBV28 with TRBJ1-6, with a tentative D call TRBD1 (5 bases). The V and J ends lost 8 bases and 6 bases respectively, with 14 bases between them. Germline assignment: CDR1 MDHEN and CDR2 SYDVKM. This CDR3 spans 14 amino acids. In DNA form, the CDR3 reads TGTGCCAGCCTGGGGGACCGTATTAATTCACCCCTCCACTTT. Translated: CASLGDRINSPLHF.

This clone was observed a few times. V is TRBV12-3 or TRBV12-4 and J is TRBJ2-4, with unresolved D. V was clipped by 8 bases and J by 7 bases, with 9 bases between them. The CDR3 loop spans 11 amino acids. The CDR3 is CASARLNIQYF. CDR3 DNA: TGTGCCAGCGCACGATTGAACATTCAGTACTTC.

The chain is built from TRBV11-2 and TRBJ2-7; 9 nucleotides agree with TRBD1. Germline CDR1 SGHAT, CDR2 FQNNGV. The CDR3 extends over 19 amino acids. V lost 3 bases and J lost 4; bases outside the gene matches: 19. The CDR3 region has the DNA TGTGCCAGCAGCTTGACCGGGACAGGGACCCAACGGCAGAGTTACGAGCAGTACTTC. Translation: CASSLTGTGTQRQSYEQYF.

Turning to this clone: The identical CDR3 is also encoded by other nucleotide sequences in the sample. The chain links TRBV9 to TRBJ1-1; 10 nucleotides line up with TRBD1. With 2 bases clipped from V and 1 base from J, the junction kept 2 bases outside the gene matches. Germline-derived CDR1 and CDR2 are SGDLS and YYNGEE. This CDR3 has 15 amino acids. The CDR3 is CASSVGTGANTEAFF. The CDR3 nucleotides are TGTGCCAGCAGCGTCGGGACAGGGGCGAACACTGAAGCTTTCTTT.

The chain has TRBV9 and TRBJ1-6; tentatively, D is TRBD1 (6 bases). Germline CDR1 SGDLS, CDR2 YYNGEE. V lost 3 bases, J lost 4 bases, and 14 bases lay in between. CDR3 length: 16 residues. In DNA form, the CDR3 reads TGTGCCAGCAGCGGCGAAGGGGGAGCGTATAATTCACCCCTCCACTTT. As protein: CASSGEGGAYNSPLHF. Looking up the rest from reference TRBV9 and TRBJ1-6 gives the full variable domain: DSGVTQTPKHLITATGQRVTLRCSPRSGDLSVYWYQQSLDQGLQFLIQYYNGEERAKGNILERFSAQQFPDLHSELNLSSLELGDSALYFCASSGEGGAYNSPLHFGNGTRLTVT.

CDR3 sequence reads: CASSSGQVGEQYF. In nucleotides, the CDR3 is TGTGCCAGCTCATCGGGACAGGTCGGCGAGCAGTACTTC. V usage is TRBV18 and J usage is TRBJ2-7; TRBD1 aligns across 8 bases. The CDR3 loop spans 13 amino acids. The germline CDR1 and CDR2 sequences are KGHSH and LQKENI. V dropped 5 bases and J dropped 6; count of bases not matched to a gene: 6.

The chain is built from TRBV9 and TRBJ2-1, with 11 bases that match TRBD2. V lost 3 bases, J lost 8 bases, and 10 bases stayed unmatched. The V gene's germline CDR1 is SGDLS and CDR2 YYNGEE. The length of the CDR3 is 16 residues. CDR3 residues: CASSGDASGGTDEQFF. For the CDR3, the DNA is TGTGCCAGCAGCGGAGATGCTAGCGGGGGGACCGATGAGCAGTTCTTC.

The V call is TRBV27, the J call TRBJ2-1; 11 bases agree with TRBD2. The ends lost 2 bases at V and 9 bases at J; junction bases unmatched: 9. Germline V gene lookup returns CDR1 MNHEY and CDR2 SMNVEV (reference sequence). The CDR3 is 16 amino acids. The CDR3 region has the DNA TGTGCCAGCAGTTTACTTTCTAGCGGGGGGCGGGGTGAGCAGTTCTTC. It translates to CASSLLSSGGRGEQFF.

The chain combines TRBV2 with TRBJ1-3; D not certain. V lost 7 bases and J lost 3, with 13 bases in between. The CDR3 loop spans 14 amino acids. Germline V gives CDR1 SNHLY, CDR2 FYNNEI. CDR3 in DNA: TGTGCCAGCACCGAAAGGCGGTTTGGAAACACCATATATTTT. This sequence encodes CASTERRFGNTIYF.